The rows below give T cell receptor beta chains drawn from one sample of a study of CD8+ T cells in alopecia areata. The data were produced by immunoSEQ multiplex PCR, yet TCRdb's version contains in-frame clones alone and is incomplete. This sample has some 210,000 clones, with approximately 72% found just once. The specimen was CD4+ T cells sorted from blood, collected around week 42, from a patient treated with tofacitinib. These receptors all come from a human donor with alopecia areata. Both conserved end residues are part of each CDR3. D genes are given only for firm matches. Size tells how often a clone was seen (once, few, many) or the class of an expanded clone, and some rows leave it out.

clone_size	v_call	j_call	d_call	cdr3_nt	cdr3_aa
once	TRBV30	TRBJ1-1	.	TGTGCCTGGAGTGTTGGGGAAGGAACTGAAGCTTTCTTT	CAWSVGEGTEAFF
few	TRBV2	TRBJ2-2	TRBD2	TGTGCCAGCAGGCGGGGGGCCGTCTCCGGGGAGCTGTTTTTT	CASRRGAVSGELFF
.	TRBV2	TRBJ2-7	.	TGTGCCAGCAGATTTAGCCCCGCAGACTACGAGCAGTACTTC	CASRFSPADYEQYF
.	TRBV21-1	TRBJ1-2	.	TGTGCCAGCAGCAGTTTCCACACCTTC	CASSSFHTF
.	TRBV7-3	TRBJ2-5	.	TGTGCCAGCAGCTCTACAGGGAAAGAGACCCAGTACTTC	CASSSTGKETQYF
.	TRBV29-1	TRBJ1-1	TRBD1	TGCAGCGCGGGACAGGGAGGGCGTAACACTGAAGCTTTCTTT	CSAGQGGRNTEAFF
few	TRBV19	TRBJ2-1	.	TGTGCCAGTAGTATAGCCCTAGATTTGGAGCAGTTCTTC	CASSIALDLEQFF
.	TRBV7-2	TRBJ2-1	.	TGTGCCAGCAGCTTAGATAGTACCGAACGTCCCTACAATGAGCAGTTCTTC	CASSLDSTERPYNEQFF
.	TRBV4-2	TRBJ1-1	.	TGTGCCAGCAGCCAACCAAGGTCGTTAGGCACTGAAGCTTTCTTT	CASSQPRSLGTEAFF
.	TRBV12-5	TRBJ2-7	.	TGTGCTAGTGGCCCTTTGGGTTACGAGCAGTACTTC	CASGPLGYEQYF
.	TRBV30	TRBJ2-7	TRBD2	TGTGCCTGGTCTCGGGGGGACCTCTACGAGCAGTACTTC	CAWSRGDLYEQYF
.	TRBV14	TRBJ1-6	TRBD1	TGTGCCAGCAGCCAAGTCGCAGGGGGTAATTCACCCCTCCACTTT	CASSQVAGGNSPLHF
few	TRBV15	TRBJ2-5	.	TGTGCCACCAGCAGAACAATTAAAGAGACCCAGTACTTC	CATSRTIKETQYF
.	TRBV6-5	TRBJ1-5	.	TGTGCCAGCAGTACTACAGGGTATAGCAATCAGCCCCAGCATTTT	CASSTTGYSNQPQHF
few	TRBV28	TRBJ1-2	TRBD1	TGTGCCAGCAGGACGACAGGGGAGGACAACACCTTC	CASRTTGEDNTF
.	TRBV7-2	TRBJ2-3	.	TGTGCCAGCACCCGGGCAGGGTTGGGTTCCGATACGCAGTATTTT	CASTRAGLGSDTQYF
few	TRBV7-8	TRBJ2-2	.	TGTGCCAGCACCCTGGTCTCATTCTATAACACCGGGGAGCTGTTTTTT	CASTLVSFYNTGELFF
.	TRBV11-2	TRBJ1-2	.	TGTGCCAGCAGCTTAGTACCTCAGGGGAGCTATGGCTACACCTTC	CASSLVPQGSYGYTF
.	TRBV2	TRBJ2-7	TRBD1	TGTGCCAGCAAGGACAGGGCATTATACGAGCAGTACTTC	CASKDRALYEQYF
.	TRBV5-6	TRBJ1-1	TRBD1	TGTGCCAGCAGCGTAACAGGGGTCGGAACTGAAGCTTTCTTT	CASSVTGVGTEAFF
.	TRBV5-4	TRBJ2-5	.	TGTGCCAGCAGCCCTCGATTCGAAGAGACCCAGTACTTC	CASSPRFEETQYF
.	TRBV7-2	TRBJ1-5	TRBD1	TGTGCCAGCAGCCGAGGGGGCTATCAGCCCCAGCATTTT	CASSRGGYQPQHF
.	TRBV9	TRBJ2-2	.	TGTGCCAGCAGCGCCGTGGGGGACTTATACACCGGGGAGCTGTTTTTT	CASSAVGDLYTGELFF
.	TRBV30	TRBJ1-1	.	TGTGCCTGGAGTGTTCGGCGGCTGAACACTGAAGCTTTCTTT	CAWSVRRLNTEAFF
few	TRBV29-1	TRBJ2-1	.	TGCGTAGGCAGCGGCCTATACAATGAGCAGTTCTTC	CVGSGLYNEQFF
.	TRBV29-1	TRBJ2-2	TRBD1	TGCAGCGTTGCAGGACAGGTTGACACCGGGGAGCTGTTTTTT	CSVAGQVDTGELFF
few	TRBV29-1	TRBJ2-1	.	TGCAGCGTTGCCCCGGGGGGCCTTGCCAATGAGCAGTTCTTC	CSVAPGGLANEQFF
.	TRBV29-1	TRBJ1-2	TRBD1	TGCAGCGTTGAAATACAGGGGGATGGCTACACCTTC	CSVEIQGDGYTF
.	TRBV7-9	TRBJ2-1	TRBD1	TGTGCCAGCAGCTTAACAGGGGGCTCGAATGAGCAGTTCTTC	CASSLTGGSNEQFF
.	TRBV28	TRBJ1-2	TRBD1	TGTGCCAGCAGTTCGGGACAGCGGCAAGGCTACACCTTC	CASSSGQRQGYTF
.	TRBV29-1	TRBJ1-2	TRBD1	TGCAGCGTTGAAGTCAGGGGGGGCTATGGCTACACCTTC	CSVEVRGGYGYTF
few	TRBV29-1	TRBJ1-5	.	TGCAGCGCCGGGACAAACAATCAGCCCCAGCATTTT	CSAGTNNQPQHF
few	TRBV29-1	TRBJ1-2	.	TGCAGCGTTGTTTTCAACTATGGCTACACCTTC	CSVVFNYGYTF
.	TRBV15	TRBJ1-6	.	TGTGCCACCAGCAGAGACAGGATTGACAGGAATTCACCCCTCCACTTT	CATSRDRIDRNSPLHF
many	TRBV12-5	TRBJ1-4	.	TGTGCTAGTGGTTTGATACTACCGGGACGGATTTATGAAAAACTGTTTTTT	CASGLILPGRIYEKLFF
once	TRBV27	TRBJ2-1	TRBD1	TGTGCCAGCAGTTCCCCGACAGGGTGGGCACACAATGAGCAGTTCTTC	CASSSPTGWAHNEQFF
.	TRBV29-1	TRBJ2-7	.	TGCAGCGTCCGCCCTGGCTACGAGCAGTACTTC	CSVRPGYEQYF
.	TRBV25-1	TRBJ1-2	TRBD1	TGTGCCAGCAGTGAGGCGGGGACAGGGGGATACTATGGCTACACCTTC	CASSEAGTGGYYGYTF
.	TRBV7-3	TRBJ1-1	.	TGTGCCAGCAGCTTAGGGGGGAGCACTGAAGCTTTCTTT	CASSLGGSTEAFF
.	TRBV5-1	TRBJ1-1	TRBD1	TGCGCCAGCAGCTTGGAAAATACAGGGGGCAAGTCTGAAGCTTTCTTT	CASSLENTGGKSEAFF
.	TRBV27	TRBJ1-4	TRBD1	TGTGCCAGCAGGAAACACCGGGACAGGAATGAAAAACTGTTTTTT	CASRKHRDRNEKLFF
.	TRBV29-1	TRBJ2-3	.	TGCAGCGTTGTGGTCGGGGGCGGAGATACGCAGTATTTT	CSVVVGGGDTQYF
.	TRBV7-3	TRBJ2-1	TRBD1	TGTGCCAGCAGCTCCATTCCGGGACAGGGGGACTTCTATGAGCAGTTCTTC	CASSSIPGQGDFYEQFF
.	TRBV11-2	TRBJ2-2	TRBD2	TGTGCCAGCAGCAGACTAGCGGGGGCCGGGACCGGGGAGCTGTTTTTT	CASSRLAGAGTGELFF
.	TRBV27	TRBJ1-5	TRBD1	TGTGCCAGCAAAAGCGGACAGGGAAGCCCAAGCCAGCCCCAGCATTTT	CASKSGQGSPSQPQHF
.	TRBV25-1	TRBJ1-1	.	TGTGCCAGCAGTCCGCACGGGGTGAACACTGAAGCTTTCTTT	CASSPHGVNTEAFF
few	TRBV12-5	TRBJ2-3	.	TGTGCTAGTGGTTTGGAGGATACGCAGTATTTT	CASGLEDTQYF
.	TRBV2	TRBJ1-2	.	TGTGCCAGCAGTGAAAGGGGACGGAGCTATGGCTACACCTTC	CASSERGRSYGYTF
.	TRBV29-1	TRBJ1-2	TRBD1	TGCAGCGTTGATGACAGGGCCCATAGGGGCTACACCTTC	CSVDDRAHRGYTF
.	TRBV5-1	TRBJ2-3	TRBD2	TGCGCCAGCAGCTTATCTAGCGGGGGGGCTGGCACAGATACGCAGTATTTT	CASSLSSGGAGTDTQYF
.	TRBV4-3	TRBJ2-2	.	TGCGCCAGCAGCCAAGAGTCGGCGAGCACCGGGGAGCTGTTTTTT	CASSQESASTGELFF
.	TRBV4-1	TRBJ2-3	.	TGCGCCAGCAGCCCTAACCCGGATAGATCCCTCCTTACAGATACGCAGTATTTT	CASSPNPDRSLLTDTQYF
once	TRBV11-1	TRBJ2-2	.	TGTGCCAGCAGCTTAACGCCCGGGGAGCTGTTTTTT	CASSLTPGELFF
.	TRBV30	TRBJ1-1	TRBD1	TGTGCCTGGAGTGTACGCAGGGGGCGATCTGAAGCTTTCTTT	CAWSVRRGRSEAFF
.	TRBV30	TRBJ2-2	.	TGTGCCTGGAGTGTACTGGCAGGGAGGAACACCGGGGAGCTGTTTTTT	CAWSVLAGRNTGELFF